These T cell receptor beta chains were read from a single sample in a study of cytomegalovirus exposure and HLA in healthy donors. Measured with immunoSEQ multiplex PCR; TCRdb has only the in-frame clones, and not every one. The sample records around 120,000 clones, about 70% being singletons. The material sequenced was PBMCs. These receptors were collected from a woman between 40 and 55 years old in good health and CMV-seronegative. CDR3s include the opening cysteine and the closing phenylalanine or tryptophan. D genes are given only for firm matches. Only some rows state a clone size, as once, few, many or a class for expanded clones.

v_gene	len	d_gene	j_gene	abundance	CDR3aa	CDR3nt
TRBV5-1	15	TRBD1	TRBJ2-1	NA	CASSQGTGPQGEQFF	TGCGCCAGCAGCCAAGGGACAGGGCCACAGGGTGAGCAGTTCTTC
TRBV9	15	NA	TRBJ1-3	few	CASSPQGSSGNTIYF	TGTGCCAGCAGCCCCCAGGGCAGCTCTGGAAACACCATATATTTT
TRBV28	16	TRBD2	TRBJ2-5	NA	CASSSPGLAGDETQYF	TGTGCCAGCAGTTCTCCGGGACTAGCGGGAGATGAGACCCAGTACTTC
TRBV7-2	15	TRBD1	TRBJ1-2	NA	CASSPGTGAGGGYTF	TGTGCCAGCAGCCCGGGGACAGGGGCCGGGGGAGGCTACACCTTC
TRBV29-1	16	TRBD1	TRBJ2-2	NA	CSVEEAGTGNTGELFF	TGCAGCGTTGAAGAAGCCGGGACAGGGAACACCGGGGAGCTGTTTTTT
TRBV4-1	16	NA	TRBJ1-6	NA	CASSQDLTGPNSPLHF	TGCGCCAGCAGCCAAGATCTTACAGGGCCAAATTCACCCCTCCACTTT
TRBV6-5	13	NA	TRBJ2-7	NA	CASRRLAEYEQYF	TGTGCCAGCAGGCGACTCGCAGAGTACGAGCAGTACTTC
TRBV5-1	15	NA	TRBJ2-7	NA	CASSWGVGSSYEQYF	TGCGCCAGCAGCTGGGGAGTCGGTAGCTCCTACGAGCAGTACTTC
TRBV11-3	12	NA	TRBJ2-3	NA	CASSIEGRPQYF	TGTGCCAGCAGCATCGAGGGCAGACCGCAGTATTTT
TRBV18	15	TRBD2	TRBJ2-5	NA	CASSPRGLAQETQYF	TGTGCCAGCTCACCAAGGGGACTAGCCCAGGAGACCCAGTACTTC
TRBV9	15	TRBD1	TRBJ2-2	once	CASSGTGAGGGELFF	TGTGCCAGCAGCGGAACAGGGGCTGGCGGCGGGGAGCTGTTTTTT
TRBV6-1	12	NA	TRBJ1-2	NA	CASRWLEGGYTF	TGTGCCAGCAGGTGGTTAGAGGGCGGCTACACCTTC
TRBV5-1	15	NA	TRBJ2-3	NA	CASSFAGRGTDTQYF	TGCGCCAGCAGCTTTGCGGGGCGGGGCACAGATACGCAGTATTTT
TRBV27	14	NA	TRBJ2-3	NA	CASKPRGGTDTQYF	TGTGCCAGCAAACCGCGGGGTGGCACAGATACGCAGTATTTT
TRBV4-2	17	TRBD2	TRBJ2-5	NA	CASSQDSSRGGVETQYF	TGTGCCAGCAGCCAAGACTCATCGCGGGGGGGCGTCGAGACCCAGTACTTC
TRBV6-5	11	NA	TRBJ2-7	NA	CASSTMREQYF	TGTGCCAGCAGTACTATGAGGGAGCAGTACTTC
TRBV19	15	TRBD1	TRBJ1-1	NA	CASSLRGTGGFEAFF	TGTGCCAGTAGTCTACGTGGGACAGGAGGGTTTGAAGCTTTCTTT
TRBV6-1	15	TRBD1	TRBJ2-7	NA	CASSAAGTGVYEQYF	TGTGCCAGCAGTGCCGCCGGGACAGGGGTATACGAGCAGTACTTC
TRBV4-1	16	TRBD2	TRBJ2-1	NA	CASSQGSGRATDEQFF	TGCGCCAGCAGCCAAGGGTCCGGGAGGGCCACAGATGAGCAGTTCTTC
TRBV30	12	NA	TRBJ2-7	few	CAWGRGSWEQYF	TGTGCCTGGGGCCGGGGGAGTTGGGAGCAGTACTTC
TRBV2	15	TRBD1	TRBJ1-6	NA	CASSDPGQGSSPLHF	TGTGCCAGCAGCGACCCGGGACAGGGGAGTTCACCCCTCCACTTT
TRBV2	15	NA	TRBJ2-5	NA	CASSEVLQAKKTQYF	TGTGCCAGCAGTGAAGTCCTACAGGCGAAGAAGACCCAGTACTTC
TRBV11-3	14	NA	TRBJ2-2	NA	CASSLGAGTGELFF	TGTGCCAGCAGCTTAGGGGCGGGTACCGGGGAGCTGTTTTTT
TRBV9	15	NA	TRBJ2-2	NA	CASSVDRGLTGELFF	TGTGCCAGCAGCGTAGATCGAGGGTTGACCGGGGAGCTGTTTTTT
TRBV7-2	13	TRBD1	TRBJ1-4	NA	CASSLGTARELFF	TGTGCCAGCAGCTTGGGGACAGCCCGCGAACTGTTTTTT
TRBV5-1	15	NA	TRBJ2-2	NA	CASSLQGKNTGELFF	TGCGCCAGCAGCTTGCAGGGGAAAAACACCGGGGAGCTGTTTTTT
TRBV5-1	14	NA	TRBJ2-7	NA	CASSLDRASSGQYF	TGCGCCAGCAGCTTGGACAGGGCCTCAAGTGGGCAGTACTTC
TRBV9	15	NA	TRBJ2-3	NA	CASSLYMTVTDTQYF	TGTGCCAGCAGCCTCTATATGACAGTAACAGATACGCAGTATTTT
TRBV7-2	13	NA	TRBJ1-1	NA	CASSLFRDTEAFF	TGTGCCAGCAGCTTATTCCGGGACACTGAAGCTTTCTTT
TRBV28	17	NA	TRBJ2-5	NA	CASRPLGGEAFGETQYF	TGTGCCAGCAGACCCCTAGGGGGAGAGGCTTTTGGAGAGACCCAGTACTTC
TRBV11-1	13	TRBD2	TRBJ2-1	NA	CASSLERAGERFF	TGTGCCAGCAGCTTAGAGCGTGCGGGAGAGCGGTTCTTC
TRBV4-3	16	TRBD1	TRBJ1-4	NA	CASSQDRTGGTEKLFF	TGCGCCAGCAGCCAAGATCGAACAGGGGGGACTGAAAAACTGTTTTTT
TRBV7-2	19	TRBD1	TRBJ1-5	NA	CASSLVAHRAGGSGQPQHF	TGTGCCAGCAGCTTAGTAGCGCATCGGGCAGGGGGCTCCGGTCAGCCCCAGCATTTT
TRBV14	16	NA	TRBJ2-5	NA	CASSRLEARGGETQYF	TGTGCCAGCAGCCGCCTTGAGGCGAGGGGGGGAGAGACCCAGTACTTC
TRBV4-2	12	NA	TRBJ2-1	NA	CASSSSDYEQFF	TGTGCCAGCAGCTCTAGCGACTATGAGCAGTTCTTC
TRBV7-9	15	TRBD2	TRBJ2-3	NA	CASSERGGEADTQYF	TGTGCCAGCAGCGAGCGGGGCGGGGAGGCAGATACGCAGTATTTT
TRBV21-1	11	NA	TRBJ2-7	once	CASTRAREQYF	TGTGCCAGCACCAGGGCGCGCGAGCAGTACTTC
TRBV9	14	TRBD1	TRBJ2-7	NA	CASSVEGQGIQQYF	TGTGCCAGCAGCGTAGAGGGACAGGGGATCCAGCAGTACTTC
TRBV19	14	NA	TRBJ2-7	NA	CASSKVTGTYEQYF	TGTGCCAGTAGTAAGGTGACTGGAACCTACGAGCAGTACTTC
TRBV18	12	TRBD1	TRBJ2-1	NA	CASSQQGPEQFF	TGTGCCAGCTCACAACAGGGGCCCGAGCAGTTCTTC
TRBV18	13	NA	TRBJ2-2	NA	CASSYRGTGELFF	TGTGCCAGCTCATACCGAGGCACCGGGGAGCTGTTTTTT
TRBV9	14	NA	TRBJ1-2	NA	CASSPIGGLYGYTF	TGTGCCAGCAGCCCAATCGGGGGGCTCTATGGCTACACCTTC
TRBV18	15	TRBD2	TRBJ2-1	NA	CASSRTSGHYNEQFF	TGTGCCAGCTCGCGTACTAGCGGCCACTACAATGAGCAGTTCTTC
TRBV19	18	NA	TRBJ2-3	few	CASSIRVEGAGATDTQYF	TGTGCCAGTAGTATAAGGGTGGAAGGAGCGGGCGCTACAGATACGCAGTATTTT
TRBV7-2	14	TRBD1	TRBJ1-1	NA	CASSSEGTGGEAFF	TGTGCCAGCAGCTCCGAAGGTACAGGGGGTGAAGCTTTCTTT
TRBV7-9	15	TRBD2	TRBJ2-1	NA	CSSSLVASGTVEQFF	TGTTCCAGCAGCTTAGTGGCTAGCGGGACTGTCGAGCAGTTCTTC
TRBV27	18	TRBD1	TRBJ1-1	NA	CASLTGVQGNAMNTEAFF	TGTGCCAGCCTCACCGGGGTACAGGGGAATGCTATGAACACTGAAGCTTTCTTT
TRBV11-3	20	TRBD2	TRBJ2-1	NA	CASSRGSALAGVGTYNEQFF	TGTGCCAGCAGCCGCGGTTCGGCGCTAGCGGGAGTCGGAACCTACAATGAGCAGTTCTTC
TRBV19	16	TRBD1	TRBJ2-1	NA	CASTPFGQGYYNEQFF	TGTGCCAGTACCCCCTTTGGACAGGGGTACTACAATGAGCAGTTCTTC
TRBV27	14	TRBD2	TRBJ2-3	NA	CASSLLTSGHTQYF	TGTGCCAGCAGTTTACTGACTAGCGGACATACGCAGTATTTT
TRBV4-1	15	TRBD1	TRBJ1-2	few	CASSQVGTGGDGYTF	TGCGCCAGCAGCCAGGTGGGGACAGGGGGCGATGGCTACACCTTC
TRBV5-1	16	NA	TRBJ2-3	NA	CASIRGSTNLGDTQYF	TGCGCCAGCATCAGGGGATCGACCAACCTCGGAGATACGCAGTATTTT
TRBV7-9	15	NA	TRBJ2-1	few	CASSQAMSSYNEQFF	TGCGCCAGCAGCCAGGCGATGTCCTCCTACAATGAGCAGTTCTTC
TRBV9	13	TRBD1	TRBJ2-7	NA	CASSVTGDGEQYF	TGTGCCAGCAGCGTAACAGGGGACGGGGAGCAGTACTTC
TRBV18	13	NA	TRBJ2-5	NA	CASSPGAQETQYF	TGTGCCAGCTCACCAGGAGCACAAGAGACCCAGTACTTC